The rows below give T cell receptor beta chains drawn from one sample of a study of T-cell reconstitution after alpha-beta-depleted transplantation in children. From the PCR reads, TCRdb called clonotypes with MiXCR, one entry per CDR3 protein. The sample yields 330,000 or so distinct CDR3 sequences, around 9.1% seen once. Here the sequenced sample was PBMCs, taken before TCRalphabeta/CD19-depleted stem cell transplant. Every receptor here comes from a boy in the first two years of life with acute myeloid leukemia, due to receive a stem cell transplant. Both conserved end residues are part of each CDR3. Fields, in order: clone size, V gene, D gene, J gene, CDR3 protein, CDR3 DNA. The D gene is left open where the match is weak. Clone size appears in some rows only: once, few, many, or a class for an expanded clone.

abundance: many; v_gene: TRBV24-1; d_gene: -; j_gene: TRBJ2-3; CDR3aa: CATSDRGRADTQYF; CDR3nt: TGTGCCACCAGTGACCGGGGGCGGGCAGATACGCAGTATTTT
abundance: many; v_gene: TRBV29-1; d_gene: TRBD1; j_gene: TRBJ1-3; CDR3aa: CSALVPGGNGNTIYF; CDR3nt: TGCAGCGCCCTGGTTCCAGGGGGCAATGGAAACACCATATATTTT
abundance: many; v_gene: TRBV6-1; d_gene: -; j_gene: TRBJ1-6; CDR3aa: CASRSQGTEAYNSPLHF; CDR3nt: TGTGCCAGCAGATCCCAAGGGACGGAGGCCTATAATTCACCCCTCCACTTT
abundance: few; v_gene: TRBV28; d_gene: -; j_gene: TRBJ1-2; CDR3aa: CASTLSVLDYGYTF; CDR3nt: TGTGCCAGCACCCTGTCGGTGTTGGACTATGGCTACACCTTC
abundance: many; v_gene: TRBV6-5; d_gene: -; j_gene: TRBJ2-7; CDR3aa: CASRPLQGDGYEQYF; CDR3nt: TGTGCCAGCAGACCCTTACAGGGAGACGGGTACGAGCAGTACTTC
abundance: many; v_gene: TRBV15; d_gene: -; j_gene: TRBJ1-5; CDR3aa: CATSPRNQPQHF; CDR3nt: TGTGCCACCAGCCCCCGAAATCAGCCCCAGCATTTT
abundance: many; v_gene: TRBV5-1; d_gene: TRBD2; j_gene: TRBJ2-3; CDR3aa: CASSSGTSGRDTQYF; CDR3nt: TGCGCCAGCAGCTCCGGGACTAGCGGGAGAGATACGCAGTATTTT
abundance: many; v_gene: TRBV29-1; d_gene: -; j_gene: TRBJ2-7; CDR3aa: CSVVWGYEQYF; CDR3nt: TGCAGCGTTGTTTGGGGCTACGAGCAGTACTTC
abundance: many; v_gene: TRBV7-6; d_gene: -; j_gene: TRBJ2-5; CDR3aa: CASSLSPVGMGETQYF; CDR3nt: TGTGCCAGCAGCTTATCACCTGTGGGGATGGGAGAGACCCAGTACTTC
abundance: -; v_gene: TRBV5-5; d_gene: -; j_gene: TRBJ2-7; CDR3aa: CASSLGSGEMSYEQYF; CDR3nt: TGTGCCAGCAGCTTGGGATCAGGGGAGATGTCCTACGAGCAGTACTTC
abundance: few; v_gene: TRBV27; d_gene: TRBD2; j_gene: TRBJ2-7; CDR3aa: CASSLSILLAAYEQYF; CDR3nt: TGTGCCAGCAGTTTATCCATTCTACTAGCGGCCTACGAGCAGTACTTC
abundance: many; v_gene: TRBV7-3; d_gene: TRBD2; j_gene: TRBJ2-1; CDR3aa: CASSLTSGRANEQFF; CDR3nt: TGTGCCAGCAGCTTAACTAGCGGGAGGGCCAATGAGCAGTTCTTC